This entry lists 27 T cell receptor beta chains sequenced from one sample in a study of blood T cell repertoires in COVID-19. Generated by immunoSEQ multiplex PCR, the TCRdb table keeps only in-frame clones and is missing some. The profile covers 450,000 to 500,000 clones, with approximately 83% appearing a single time and roughly 3.2% taken by the ten largest. The sequenced sample consisted of peripheral blood. These receptors were taken from a human donor in a cohort sampled during active COVID-19.

The V call is TRBV3-1 (or the pseudogene TRBV3-2), the J call TRBJ1-6; possibly TRBD1 for D (6 bases). Trimming pared 3 bases from V and 4 bases from J, leaving 10 bases between. This CDR3 has 15 amino acids. Germline CDR1 reads LGHDT; CDR2 reads YNNKEL (reference sequence). The CDR3 sequence: CASSQGARYNSPLHF. In DNA form, the CDR3 reads TGTGCCAGCAGCCAGGGGGCGCGTTATAATTCACCCCTCCACTTT.

On this clone: Other nucleotide sequences in the sample specify the same CDR3. The rearrangement uses TRBV12-3 or TRBV12-4 and TRBJ2-7; tentatively, D is TRBD1 (5 bases). There are 13 residues in the CDR3. Trimming took 5 bases from V and 0 from J, leaving 8 bases between them. DNA of the CDR3: TGTGCCAGCAGTCCAGACAGCTCCTACGAGCAGTACTTC. Protein sequence: CASSPDSSYEQYF.

The J gene is TRBJ1-2, the V gene TRBV19, with TRBD1 identical over 7 bases. CDR3 length: 13 amino acids. Trimming took 5 bases from V and 5 from J; bases not matched to a gene: 5. Germline CDR1 and CDR2: LNHDA and SQIVND (reference sequence). CDR3 residues: CASSRDRAYGYTF. The CDR3 DNA follows: TGTGCCAGTAGTCGAGACAGGGCGTATGGCTACACCTTC.

The rearrangement joins TRBV2 to TRBJ2-5; TRBD2 agrees at 8 bases. From germline, CDR1 is SNHLY and CDR2 FYNNEI. The CDR3 has 14 residues. V was clipped by 4 bases and J by 5 bases; unmatched bases: 6. Here the CDR3 DNA reads TGTGCCAGCAGTGGCCAACTAGCGGCGGAGACCCAGTACTTC. Amino acids: CASSGQLAAETQYF. The entire variable domain, with the rest obtained from reference TRBV2 and TRBJ2-5, is as follows: EPEVTQTPSHQVTQMGQEVILRCVPISNHLYFYWYRQILGQKVEFLVSFYNNEISEKSEIFDDQFSVERPDGSNFTLKIRSTKLEDSAMYFCASSGQLAAETQYFGPGTRLLVL.

The gene calls are TRBV27 and TRBJ1-5; 10 bases match TRBD1. Trimming cost V 4 bases and J 5 bases; bases outside gene matches: 5. This CDR3 has 15 amino acids. Germline V gene sequence: CDR1 MNHEY, CDR2 SMNVEV (reference sequence). As DNA, the CDR3 is TGTGCCAGCAGTTCCCGGGACAGGGGTTATCAGCCCCAGCATTTT. Amino acids: CASSSRDRGYQPQHF.

The CDR3 sequence is CASSSGLAAPLLYF. The DNA for the CDR3 is TGTGCCAGCAGCTCGGGACTAGCGGCTCCTCTACTTTACTTC. The rearrangement links TRBV11-2 to TRBJ2-5; TRBD2 matches at 11 bases. The trim removed 4 bases at V and 14 bases at J, leaving 12 bases unmatched. The CDR3 runs to 14 residues. CDR1 is SGHAT and CDR2 is FQNNGV in the germline V gene.

V gene TRBV4-1 combines with J gene TRBJ1-5, with D perhaps matching TRBD1 (5 bases). The CDR3 is 16 residues long. The germline V gene has CDR1 MGHRA and CDR2 YSYEKL. V was trimmed by 2 bases and J by 5 bases, leaving 16 bases between them. The CDR3 DNA is TGCGCCAGCAGCCAAACAGGACTTCCGGGGGATCAGCCCCAGCATTTT. This encodes CASSQTGLPGDQPQHF.

This chain links TRBV29-1 with TRBJ2-7; D might be TRBD1 (5 bases). Trimming stripped 6 bases from V and 2 bases from J, with 14 bases between. CDR3 length equals 13 residues. Germline V CDR1 and CDR2: SQVTM, ANQGSEA. The CDR3 DNA reads TGCAGCGTGGTCAGGGATACGACCTACGAGCAGTACTTC. It codes for CSVVRDTTYEQYF.

The sample holds a few counts of this clone. V is TRBV7-2 and J is TRBJ1-3; D ambiguous. V shed 0 bases and J shed 4 bases, with 10 bases lying between them. CDR1 and CDR2 from the germline V gene are SGHTA and FQGNSA. CDR3 length: 15 residues. CDR3: CASSLAVFAGNTIYF. CDR3 nucleotides: TGTGCCAGCAGCTTAGCTGTATTTGCGGGAAACACCATATATTTT.

V and J are TRBV28 and TRBJ2-5, with TRBD1 identical over 7 bases. This CDR3 region has 15 residues. Germline V gene data show CDR1 as MDHEN and CDR2 as SYDVKM. V trimming: 3 bases; J trimming: 0 bases; junction bases outside the gene matches: 4. In DNA, the CDR3 is TGTGCCAGCAGTTTTTACGGGACAGACCAAGAGACCCAGTACTTC. Protein product: CASSFYGTDQETQYF. The full variable domain, its missing parts supplied by reference TRBV28 and TRBJ2-5, is DVKVTQSSRYLVKRTGEKVFLECVQDMDHENMFWYRQDPGLGLRLIYFSYDVKMKEKGDIPEGYSVSREKKERFSLILESASTNQTSMYLCASSFYGTDQETQYFGPGTRLLVL.

V is TRBV24-1 and J is TRBJ1-5; D may be TRBD1 (6 bases). With 5 bases removed from V and 6 bases from J, the gap between germline ends came to 10 bases. Germline CDR1 KGHDR, CDR2 SFDVKD. The CDR3 contains 13 residues. CDR3 DNA: TGTGCCACCAGTGTAGGGGGAAGTCAGCCCCAGCATTTT. The encoded protein is CATSVGGSQPQHF.

This chain uses TRBV30 with TRBJ2-1; 10 bases map to TRBD2. CDR3 length: 17 amino acids. From germline, CDR1 is GTSNPN and CDR2 SVGIG (reference sequence). The J segment lost 6 bases and the V segment lost 0 bases, leaving 11 bases of the junction unmatched. The chain's CDR3 is CAWSVHLAGDWGNEQFF. The CDR3 nucleotides read TGTGCCTGGAGTGTACACCTAGCGGGAGACTGGGGCAATGAGCAGTTCTTC. The whole variable domain, filled in from reference TRBV30 and TRBJ2-1, reads SQTIHQWPATLVQPVGSPLSLECTVEGTSNPNLYWYRQAAGRGLQLLFYSVGIGQISSEVPQNLSASRPQDRQFILSSKKLLLSDSGFYLCAWSVHLAGDWGNEQFFGPGTRLTVL.

This chain links TRBV3-1 (or the pseudogene TRBV3-2) with TRBJ1-4, with a weak D call TRBD1 (6 bases). Germline CDR1 reads LGHDT; CDR2 reads YNNKEL (reference sequence). V gave up 4 bases and J gave up 0 bases, with 9 bases separating them. The CDR3 extends over 15 amino acids. The CDR3 DNA follows: TGTGCCAGCAGCCCATGGGACACAACTAATGAAAAACTGTTTTTT. Protein product: CASSPWDTTNEKLFF.

V is TRBV27 and J is TRBJ2-4, with 7 bases that match TRBD1. Trimming removed 5 bases from V and 8 bases from J; junction bases left unmatched: 18. CDR3 length: 17 amino acids. Germline V lookup: CDR1 MNHEY, CDR2 SMNVEV (reference sequence). The CDR3 DNA follows: TGTGCCAGCAGTCCGCTGACAGGGTCGCCCGTAGAAGACATTCAGTACTTC. Its protein product is CASSPLTGSPVEDIQYF.

In its sample, this clone was seen a few times. The V and J genes are TRBV7-9 and TRBJ2-2, with 11 bases identical to TRBD1. Looked up from germline, CDR1 is SEHNR and CDR2 is FQNEAQ (reference sequence). The CDR3 runs 15 residues. Germline trimming cut 4 bases from V and 5 bases from J; bases unmatched to any gene: 3. The CDR3 is CASSSWDRGTGELFF. In nucleotides, the CDR3 is TGTGCCAGCAGCTCCTGGGACAGGGGGACCGGGGAGCTGTTTTTT.

V is TRBV7-2 and J is TRBJ1-2; no clear D. This CDR3 has 13 residues. Per the germline V gene, CDR1 is SGHTA and CDR2 is FQGNSA. V dropped 3 bases and J dropped 6 bases, with 11 bases sitting between them. The CDR3 here is CASSFAGWDGYTF. CDR3 nucleotide sequence: TGTGCCAGCAGCTTCGCAGGCTGGGATGGCTACACCTTC.

This clone was recorded once. V and J are TRBV6-2 or TRBV6-3 and TRBJ2-1, with 9 bases lining up with TRBD1. The CDR3 sequence is 17 residues long. Germline values: CDR1 MNHEY, CDR2 SVGEGT. Unmatched junction bases numbered 11, after V lost 6 bases and J lost 2 bases. As DNA, the CDR3 is TGTGCCAGCAGCCGCAACCCGGGACAGGGCCCCTACAATGAGCAGTTCTTC. Encoded protein: CASSRNPGQGPYNEQFF.

Written as DNA, the CDR3 is TGTGCCAGCAGCCTTAGCGGACAAGAGACCCAGTACTTC. This translates into CASSLSGQETQYF. The rearrangement uses TRBV5-6 and TRBJ2-5, with D perhaps TRBD2 (6 bases). The germline V and J ends were trimmed by 4 bases and 2 bases, with 9 bases remaining between them. The CDR3 sequence is 13 residues long. Germline loops: CDR1 SGHDT, CDR2 YYEEEE.

The chain couples TRBV3-1 (or the pseudogene TRBV3-2) to TRBJ2-2; D ambiguous. CDR3 size: 16 residues. Trimming took off 4 bases at V and 1 base at J, with 13 bases between the two ends. Germline assignment: CDR1 LGHDT and CDR2 YNNKEL (reference sequence). Here the CDR3 DNA reads TGTGCCAGCAGCCTTGCGGCAGTTAGGAACACCGGGGAGCTGTTTTTT. Its protein is CASSLAAVRNTGELFF.

The chain couples TRBV2 to TRBJ2-6; a weak D match, TRBD2 (5 bases). In germline, CDR1 is SNHLY, CDR2 FYNNEI. This CDR3 contains 15 residues. V lost 3 bases, J lost 5 bases, and 11 bases lay in between. The CDR3 DNA reads TGTGCCAGCAGTGAGGTGAGCGGCTGGGCCAACGTCCTGACTTTC. Its protein is CASSEVSGWANVLTF.

The chain carries TRBV9 and TRBJ2-1; 13 bases map to TRBD2. The J segment lost 8 bases and the V segment lost 4 bases, leaving 6 bases of the junction unmatched. CDR1 is SGDLS, CDR2 YYNGEE, per germline. This CDR3 has 15 residues. The CDR3 nucleotides are TGTGCCAGCAGCCCACGGACTAGCGGGAGTTATGAGCAGTTCTTC. Translating it yields CASSPRTSGSYEQFF.

This clone has just a few counts. This rearrangement joins TRBV7-3 to TRBJ2-1, with D possibly being TRBD2 (6 bases). The CDR3 spans 14 residues. Looked up from germline, CDR1 is SGHTA and CDR2 is FQGTGA. The germline V and J ends were trimmed by 5 bases and 7 bases, with 15 bases remaining between them. The CDR3 DNA reads TGTGCCAGCAGCCCGACTAGTGGGAGGAATGAGCAGTTCTTC. Residues: CASSPTSGRNEQFF.

This clone appeared once. This chain connects TRBV29-1 to TRBJ2-1, with 11 bases matching TRBD1. V shed 1 base, J shed 6 bases, and the junction held 2 bases outside the gene matches. The CDR3 length is 14 residues. Germline V gene data show CDR1 as SQVTM and CDR2 as ANQGSEA. This chain's CDR3 is CSVEVGQGVNEQFF. The CDR3 DNA is TGCAGCGTTGAAGTGGGACAGGGGGTCAATGAGCAGTTCTTC.

The chain recombines TRBV11-1 with TRBJ1-2, with D unresolved. The germline V and J ends were trimmed by 4 bases and 1 base, with 10 bases remaining between them. The germline CDR1 and CDR2 sequences are SGHAT and FQDESV (reference sequence). The CDR3 is 14 amino acids. The CDR3 DNA is TGTGCCAGCAGCTCTCTACAGCTTAACTATGGCTACACCTTC. It translates to CASSSLQLNYGYTF.

This chain connects TRBV25-1 to TRBJ1-3; no firm D call. CDR1 and CDR2 from the germline V gene are MGHDK and SYGVNS. V lost 7 bases and J lost 0, with 10 bases in between. The CDR3 has 14 amino acids. CDR3 DNA: TGTGCCAGCACGGAGGCGACCTCTGGAAACACCATATATTTT. Translated, it gives CASTEATSGNTIYF.

This clone was detected only once. This chain links TRBV28 with TRBJ1-4; no reliable D call. V shed 6 bases and J shed 0 bases, with 11 bases lying between them. This CDR3 region has 15 residues. CDR1 and CDR2 (germline): MDHEN, SYDVKM. The CDR3 spells CASSPQRSTNEKLFF. CDR3 bases: TGTGCCAGCAGCCCCCAGCGGTCAACTAATGAAAAACTGTTTTTT.

This clone was recorded once. V gene TRBV6-5 combines with J gene TRBJ2-7; 12 bases are a match to TRBD1. This CDR3 is built from 14 residues. V gave up 7 bases and J gave up 7 bases; unmatched junction bases: 8. The V gene's germline CDR1 is MNHEY and CDR2 SVGAGI. The CDR3 reads CASIAGQGAREQYF. DNA of the CDR3: TGTGCCAGCATCGCGGGACAGGGGGCGCGGGAGCAGTACTTC.